Listed below are T cell receptor beta chains from one sample, sequenced in a study of response to subunit inactivated influenza vaccine. Via MiXCR, TCRdb re-called the RT-PCR reads, giving one row per CDR3 protein. Of around 790,000 distinct CDR3 sequences in the sample, around 20% were seen once. Here the sequenced sample was PBMCs from blood, taken roughly 5 days after vaccination. Receptors originate from a man aged 50 or older who received an inactivated influenza vaccine. Each CDR3 is given with its conserved first and last residue. Fields, in order: clone size, V gene, D gene, J gene, CDR3 protein, CDR3 DNA. D genes are given only for firm matches. Size is stated for part of the rows, as once, few or many counts, or as a class when the clone is expanded.

.	TRBV15	.	TRBJ1-4	CATSREGKLFF	TGTGCCACCAGCAGAGAGGGAAAACTGTTTTTT
.	TRBV6-2/TRBV6-3	TRBD2	TRBJ2-3	CASSYSLAGPRDTQYF	TGTGCCAGCAGTTACTCCCTAGCGGGGCCCAGGGATACGCAGTATTTT
.	TRBV29-1	TRBD2	TRBJ2-1	CSYREGIEQFF	TGCAGCTACCGGGAGGGGATTGAGCAGTTCTTC
.	TRBV20-1	.	TRBJ2-1	CSARDQGRFYNEQFF	TGCAGTGCTAGAGATCAGGGACGGTTTTACAATGAGCAGTTCTTC
few	TRBV12-3/TRBV12-4	.	TRBJ2-1	CASSLTVPFDEQFF	TGTGCCAGCAGTTTGACTGTTCCCTTCGATGAGCAGTTCTTC
.	TRBV19	.	TRBJ2-7	CASSITAGLNYEQYF	TGTGCCAGTAGTATTACGGCGGGGTTAAACTACGAGCAGTACTTC
.	TRBV12-3/TRBV12-4	.	TRBJ2-1	CASSTLGSYNEQFF	TGTGCCAGCAGTACACTAGGCTCCTACAATGAGCAGTTCTTC
.	TRBV28	TRBD1	TRBJ2-7	CATLDRDRYEQYF	TGTGCCACCCTGGACCGGGACAGATACGAGCAGTACTTC
.	TRBV4-3	.	TRBJ1-6	CASSQEDESPLHF	TGCGCCAGCAGCCAAGAGGATGAATCACCCCTCCACTTT
.	TRBV12-3/TRBV12-4	.	TRBJ2-1	CASLGSDYNEQFF	TGTGCCAGCCTCGGAAGTGACTACAATGAGCAGTTCTTC
.	TRBV7-2	TRBD1	TRBJ1-5	CASSLLGGTDQPQHF	TGTGCCAGCAGCTTACTCGGGGGGACAGATCAGCCCCAGCATTTT
few	TRBV11-2	TRBD1	TRBJ2-1	CASSLLLGQGAQQFF	TGTGCCAGCAGCTTACTCCTTGGGCAGGGGGCCCAGCAGTTCTTC
.	TRBV4-2	.	TRBJ2-1	CASSQELSVISYNEQFF	TGTGCCAGCAGCCAAGAACTTAGTGTGATCTCCTACAATGAGCAGTTCTTC
.	TRBV12-3/TRBV12-4	.	TRBJ1-2	CASSLPRSGGYTF	TGTGCCAGCAGTTTACCCCGCTCGGGGGGCTACACCTTC
few	TRBV5-1	TRBD2	TRBJ2-1	CASSSGLAGPYNEQFF	TGCGCCAGCAGCTCGGGACTAGCGGGTCCCTACAATGAGCAGTTCTTC
.	TRBV30	.	TRBJ2-7	CAWNSQGHEQYF	TGTGCCTGGAATAGCCAGGGTCACGAGCAGTACTTC
few	TRBV6-4	TRBD1	TRBJ1-2	CASSGQGGGYTF	TGTGCCAGCAGTGGACAGGGCGGTGGCTACACCTTC
.	TRBV4-1	TRBD2	TRBJ2-3	CASSQEVRWGSGAPSTDTQYF	TGCGCCAGCAGCCAAGAGGTGAGGTGGGGCAGCGGGGCCCCTAGCACAGATACGCAGTATTTT
many	TRBV6-5	.	TRBJ1-4	CASSYSRFGGANEKLFF	TGTGCCAGCAGTTACTCCCGCTTTGGAGGGGCTAATGAAAAACTGTTTTTT
.	TRBV12-3/TRBV12-4	.	TRBJ2-3	CASSSSGQTDSTDTQYF	TGTGCCAGCAGCTCCTCCGGCCAGACCGATAGCACAGATACGCAGTATTTT
many	TRBV5-5	.	TRBJ2-5	CASSLAGGQQETQYF	TGTGCCAGCAGCTTGGCCGGGGGTCAGCAAGAGACCCAGTACTTC
many	TRBV7-9	.	TRBJ2-4	CASSRISDPLAKNIQYF	TGTGCCAGCAGCCGTATATCGGACCCACTAGCCAAAAACATTCAGTACTTC
.	TRBV6-5	.	TRBJ1-5	CASSYGRGGNQPQHF	TGTGCCAGCAGTTACGGGAGGGGGGGCAATCAGCCCCAGCATTTT
.	TRBV28	TRBD2	TRBJ2-1	CASTQGSGRSQQFF	TGTGCCAGCACCCAAGGTAGCGGGAGGTCCCAGCAGTTCTTC
few	TRBV7-2	.	TRBJ2-3	CASSLRTAWTDTQYF	TGTGCCAGCAGCTTAAGGACGGCGTGGACAGATACGCAGTATTTT
.	TRBV5-1	.	TRBJ2-1	CASSLAIAGGSYNEQFF	TGCGCCAGCAGCTTGGCCATAGCAGGGGGGTCCTACAATGAGCAGTTCTTC
.	TRBV20-1	TRBD1	TRBJ2-7	CSAPLLSPGQGFYEQYF	TGCAGTGCGCCACTCTTAAGTCCGGGACAGGGCTTCTACGAGCAGTACTTC
many	TRBV11-2	.	TRBJ2-5	CASSLDQSAAETQYF	TGTGCCAGCAGCTTAGATCAGTCGGCCGCGGAGACCCAGTACTTC
.	TRBV5-5	.	TRBJ1-1	CASSRPGADTEAFF	TGTGCCAGCAGCCGACCGGGGGCTGACACTGAAGCTTTCTTT
many	TRBV28	.	TRBJ2-3	CASSLWGGGFEDTQYF	TGTGCCAGCAGTTTATGGGGAGGGGGGTTTGAAGATACGCAGTATTTT
.	TRBV29-1	.	TRBJ1-1	CSVEAQGFLVDTEAFF	TGCAGCGTTGAAGCACAGGGTTTCCTCGTGGACACTGAAGCTTTCTTT
few	TRBV12-3/TRBV12-4	.	TRBJ1-5	CASSLLDTNQPQHF	TGTGCCAGCAGTTTATTAGACACCAATCAGCCCCAGCATTTT
.	TRBV25-1	TRBD1	TRBJ2-1	CASSDGQGAYNEQFF	TGTGCCAGCAGTGATGGACAGGGGGCCTACAATGAGCAGTTCTTC
.	TRBV23-1	.	TRBJ2-7	CASRMGHRTTRIAYEQYF	TGCGCCAGCAGAATGGGACACAGGACTACCAGGATCGCCTACGAGCAGTACTTC
.	TRBV7-7	.	TRBJ2-2	CASTERSGHGELFF	TGTGCCAGCACCGAGAGGTCTGGTCACGGGGAGCTGTTTTTT
many	TRBV7-9	TRBD2	TRBJ2-7	CASSLVTSGRNEQYF	TGTGCCAGCAGCTTAGTGACTAGCGGGAGGAACGAGCAGTACTTC
.	TRBV9	.	TRBJ2-1	CASSGSSNEQFF	TGTGCCAGCAGCGGTAGTAGTAATGAGCAGTTCTTC
.	TRBV7-9	.	TRBJ1-1	CASSLYGVPEAFF	TGTGCCAGCAGCTTATACGGGGTCCCTGAAGCTTTCTTT
.	TRBV30	TRBD1	TRBJ1-5	CAWAGQGNQPQHF	TGTGCCTGGGCTGGACAGGGCAATCAGCCCCAGCATTTT
.	TRBV11-1	.	TRBJ2-6	CASSLRQPRLSGANVLTF	TGTGCCAGCAGCTTAAGACAGCCGCGGCTCTCTGGGGCCAACGTCCTGACTTTC